This T cell receptor (beta chain) originates from a study of response to subunit inactivated influenza vaccine. TCRdb processed the RT-PCR reads anew with MiXCR; each CDR3 protein has one entry. The sample contains 450,000 to 600,000 distinct CDR3 sequences, approximately 7.1% of which appear only once. Germline V gene lookup returns CDR1 MNHNS and CDR2 SASEGT. V was clipped by 5 bases and J by 7 bases; unmatched bases: 9. The CDR3 sequence is 16 residues long. This chain uses TRBV6-1 with TRBJ2-1; TRBD1 matches at 12 bases. The sample consisted of PBMCs from blood, taken about 23 months after vaccination. The source of this sequence is a man between 50 and 69 years old who received an inactivated influenza vaccine. The CDR3 sequence is CASSLRDRGPTNEQFF. The CDR3 DNA reads TGTGCCAGCAGTCTTAGGGACAGGGGGCCGACGAATGAGCAGTTCTTC.